This is a list of T cell receptor beta chains from one sample in a study of spatial heterogeneity in lung cancer. TCRdb processed the 5' RACE reads anew with MiXCR; each CDR3 protein has one entry. The table has more than 75,000 distinct CDR3 sequences, roughly 13% seen once. Sequences were derived from PBMCs, sampled at surgery. Source of these receptors: a male donor with early-stage non-small cell lung cancer. Both conserved end residues are part of each CDR3. Each record gives: J gene, D gene, V gene, clone size, CDR3 DNA, CDR3 protein. A D gene is named only where the DNA matches it firmly. Part of the rows lack a size; the others show once, few, many or a class for expanded clones.

>TRBJ1-4|TRBD1|TRBV7-9|-
TGTGCCAGCAGCCCGAGACAGGGAGGAGAAAAACTGTTTTTT
CASSPRQGGEKLFF
>TRBJ1-1|TRBD1|TRBV29-1|many
TGCAGCGTCCACGGGACAGAATCGGCTGAAGCTTTCTTT
CSVHGTESAEAFF
>TRBJ2-1|TRBD1|TRBV20-1|-
TGCAGTGCTACCTCCGGGACAGGTTACAATGAGCAGTTCTTC
CSATSGTGYNEQFF
>TRBJ2-5|-|TRBV19|few
TGTGCCAGTAGTATAATTGGGAGGAAGGAGACCCAGTACTTC
CASSIIGRKETQYF
>TRBJ1-2|-|TRBV5-1|-
TGCGCCAGCAGCTTGGAGGCTGGGCCTCGCTATGGCTACACCTTC
CASSLEAGPRYGYTF
>TRBJ2-2|-|TRBV5-1|few
TGCGCCAGCAGACTACTCAACACCGGGGAGCTGTTTTTT
CASRLLNTGELFF
>TRBJ2-7|-|TRBV3-1|-
TGTGCCAGCTCCAATCTAGCGTCGAGCTCCTACGAGCAGTACTTC
CASSNLASSSYEQYF
>TRBJ2-1|TRBD1|TRBV7-9|few
TGTGCCAGCAGTCAAAGACAGGGGTCTTACAATGAGCAGTTCTTC
CASSQRQGSYNEQFF
>TRBJ1-1|TRBD1|TRBV9|many
TGTGCCAGCAGCGCCGGAGGGACAGGGATTGAAGCTTTCTTT
CASSAGGTGIEAFF
>TRBJ2-3|TRBD1|TRBV19|few
TGTGCCAGTAGGACAGGGGACGCTACGCAGTATTTT
CASRTGDATQYF
>TRBJ2-7|-|TRBV3-1|many
TGTGCCAGCAGCCAAGATTGGAGGAATTACGAGCAGTACTTC
CASSQDWRNYEQYF
>TRBJ2-3|-|TRBV2|few
TGTGCCAGCACTAGATCAGATACGCAGTATTTT
CASTRSDTQYF
>TRBJ2-7|TRBD2|TRBV29-1|-
TGCAGCGTTGTCCTTCCCGAGACTAGCGGGGTCTTGGAGCAGTACTTC
CSVVLPETSGVLEQYF
>TRBJ2-2|TRBD1|TRBV7-9|-
TGTGCCAGCAGCTCGATTGACAGGGGGCGTACCGGGGAGCTGTTTTTT
CASSSIDRGRTGELFF
>TRBJ1-1|-|TRBV19|few
TGTGCCAGTAGTCCTAAGGGCAGCAACACTGAAGCTTTCTTT
CASSPKGSNTEAFF
>TRBJ1-1|-|TRBV3-1|few
TGTGCCAGCAGCCAAGATCGGAAGGCTATGAACACTGAAGCTTTCTTT
CASSQDRKAMNTEAFF